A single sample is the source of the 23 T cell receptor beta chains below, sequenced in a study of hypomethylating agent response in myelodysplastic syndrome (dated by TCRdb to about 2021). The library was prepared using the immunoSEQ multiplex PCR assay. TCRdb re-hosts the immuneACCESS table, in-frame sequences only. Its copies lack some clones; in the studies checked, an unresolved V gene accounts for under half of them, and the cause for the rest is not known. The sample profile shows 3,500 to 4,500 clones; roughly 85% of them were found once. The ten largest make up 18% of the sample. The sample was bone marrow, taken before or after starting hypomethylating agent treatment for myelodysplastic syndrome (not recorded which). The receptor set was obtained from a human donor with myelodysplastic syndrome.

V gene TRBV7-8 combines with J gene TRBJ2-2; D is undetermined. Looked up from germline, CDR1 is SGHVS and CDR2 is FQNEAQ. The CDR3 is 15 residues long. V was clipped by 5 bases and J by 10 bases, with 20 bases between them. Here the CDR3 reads CASSPGVGAAEELFF. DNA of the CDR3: TGTGCCAGCAGCCCCGGCGTAGGAGCCGCTGAGGAGCTGTTTTTT.

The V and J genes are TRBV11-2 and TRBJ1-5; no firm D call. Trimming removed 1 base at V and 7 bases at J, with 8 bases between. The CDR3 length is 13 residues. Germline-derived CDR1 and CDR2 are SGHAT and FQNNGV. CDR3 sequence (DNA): TGTGCCAGCAGCTTAGTGTCATCACAGCCCCAGCATTTT. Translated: CASSLVSSQPQHF.

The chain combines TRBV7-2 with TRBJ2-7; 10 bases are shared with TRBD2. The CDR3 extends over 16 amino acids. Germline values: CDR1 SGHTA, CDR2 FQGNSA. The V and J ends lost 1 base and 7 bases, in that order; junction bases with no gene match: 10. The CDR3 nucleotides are TGTGCCAGCAGCTTAGGGGGGACTAGCGTCCCGAAGGAGCAGTACTTC. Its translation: CASSLGGTSVPKEQYF.

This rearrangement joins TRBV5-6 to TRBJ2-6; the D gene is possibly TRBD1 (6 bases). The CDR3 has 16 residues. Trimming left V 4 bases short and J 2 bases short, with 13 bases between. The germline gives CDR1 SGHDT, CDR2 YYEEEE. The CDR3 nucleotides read TGTGCCAGCAGCAAACAGGGATCCCCTGGGGCCAACGTCCTGACTTTC. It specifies CASSKQGSPGANVLTF.

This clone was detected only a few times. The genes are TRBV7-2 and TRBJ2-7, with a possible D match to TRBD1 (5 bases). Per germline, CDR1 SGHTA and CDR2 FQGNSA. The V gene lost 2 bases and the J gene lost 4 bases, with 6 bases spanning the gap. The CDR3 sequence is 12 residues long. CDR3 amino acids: CASSLSGYEQYF. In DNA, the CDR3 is TGTGCCAGCAGCTTATCAGGGTACGAGCAGTACTTC.

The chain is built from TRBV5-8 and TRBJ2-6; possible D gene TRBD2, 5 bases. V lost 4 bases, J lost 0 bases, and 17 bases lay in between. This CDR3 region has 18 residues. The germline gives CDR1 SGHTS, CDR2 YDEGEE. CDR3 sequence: CASSPTLGISSGANVLTF. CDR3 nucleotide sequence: TGTGCCAGCAGCCCGACACTAGGGATTAGCTCTGGGGCCAACGTCCTGACTTTC. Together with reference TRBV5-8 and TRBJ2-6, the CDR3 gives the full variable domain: EAGVTQSPTHLIKTRGQQATLRCSPISGHTSVYWYQQALGLGLQFLLWYDEGEERNRGNFPPRFSGRQFPNYSSELNVNALELEDSALYLCASSPTLGISSGANVLTFGAGSRLTVL.

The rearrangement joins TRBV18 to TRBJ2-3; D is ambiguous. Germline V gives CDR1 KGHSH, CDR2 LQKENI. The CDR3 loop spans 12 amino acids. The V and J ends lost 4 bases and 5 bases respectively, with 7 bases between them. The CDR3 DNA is TGTGCCAGCTCACAGTCTAGAGATACGCAGTATTTT. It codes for CASSQSRDTQYF.

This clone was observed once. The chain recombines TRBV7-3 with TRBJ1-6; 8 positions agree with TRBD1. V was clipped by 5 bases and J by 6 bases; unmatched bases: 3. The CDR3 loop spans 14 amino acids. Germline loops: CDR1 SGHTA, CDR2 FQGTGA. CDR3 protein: CASSVQGGNSPLHF. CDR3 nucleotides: TGTGCCAGCAGCGTACAGGGGGGTAATTCACCCCTCCACTTT.

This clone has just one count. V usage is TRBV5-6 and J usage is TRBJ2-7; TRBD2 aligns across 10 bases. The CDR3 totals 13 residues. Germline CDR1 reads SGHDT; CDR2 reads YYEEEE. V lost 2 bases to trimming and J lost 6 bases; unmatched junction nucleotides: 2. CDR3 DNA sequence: TGTGCCAGCAGCTTTGGGACTAGCGTCGAGCAGTACTTC. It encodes CASSFGTSVEQYF.

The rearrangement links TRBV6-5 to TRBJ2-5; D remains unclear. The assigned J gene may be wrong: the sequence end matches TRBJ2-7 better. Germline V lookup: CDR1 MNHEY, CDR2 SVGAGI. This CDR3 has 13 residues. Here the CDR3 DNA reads TGTGCCAGCTGCCAAGCGCCCTCCTACGAGCAGTACTTC. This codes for CASCQAPSYEQYF.

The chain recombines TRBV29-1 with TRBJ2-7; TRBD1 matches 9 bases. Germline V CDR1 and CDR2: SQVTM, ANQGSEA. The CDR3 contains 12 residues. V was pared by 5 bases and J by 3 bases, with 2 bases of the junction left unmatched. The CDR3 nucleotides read TGCAGCGTTCGGGACAGGGACTACGAGCAGTACTTC. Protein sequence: CSVRDRDYEQYF.

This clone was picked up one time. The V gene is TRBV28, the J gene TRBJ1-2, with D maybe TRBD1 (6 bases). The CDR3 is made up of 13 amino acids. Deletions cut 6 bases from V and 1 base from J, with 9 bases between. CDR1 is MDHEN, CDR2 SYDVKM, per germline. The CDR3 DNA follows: TGTGCCAGCAGCATACAGGGTAACTATGGCTACACCTTC. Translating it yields CASSIQGNYGYTF.

This CDR3 reads CASSYGAGGQETQYF. The DNA for the CDR3 is TGTGCCAGCAGCTACGGGGCAGGGGGGCAAGAGACCCAGTACTTC. The chain is built from TRBV6-1 and TRBJ2-5; tentatively, D is TRBD1 (7 bases). The germline V gene has CDR1 MNHNS and CDR2 SASEGT. The CDR3 consists of 15 residues. Deletions cut 6 bases from V and 2 bases from J, with 16 bases between.

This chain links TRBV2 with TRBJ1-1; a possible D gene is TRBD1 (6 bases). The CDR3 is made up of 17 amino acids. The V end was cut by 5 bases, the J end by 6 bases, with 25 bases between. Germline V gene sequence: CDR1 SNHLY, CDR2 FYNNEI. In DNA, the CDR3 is TGTGCCAGCAGTCGAGAACACACAAACAGGGCCGGACCTGAAGCTTTCTTT. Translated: CASSREHTNRAGPEAFF.

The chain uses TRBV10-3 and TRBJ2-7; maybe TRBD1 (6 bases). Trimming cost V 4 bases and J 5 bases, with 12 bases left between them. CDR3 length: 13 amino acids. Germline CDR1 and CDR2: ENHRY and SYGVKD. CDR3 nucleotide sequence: TGTGCCATCAGTGTACTACAGGGTAACGAGCAGTACTTC. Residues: CAISVLQGNEQYF.

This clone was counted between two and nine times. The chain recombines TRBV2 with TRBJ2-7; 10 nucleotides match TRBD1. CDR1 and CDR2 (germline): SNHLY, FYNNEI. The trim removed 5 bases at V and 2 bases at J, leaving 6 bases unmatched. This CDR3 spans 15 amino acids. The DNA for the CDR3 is TGTGCCAGCAGTAAAGGACAGGGGGGAACCTACGAGCAGTACTTC. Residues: CASSKGQGGTYEQYF.

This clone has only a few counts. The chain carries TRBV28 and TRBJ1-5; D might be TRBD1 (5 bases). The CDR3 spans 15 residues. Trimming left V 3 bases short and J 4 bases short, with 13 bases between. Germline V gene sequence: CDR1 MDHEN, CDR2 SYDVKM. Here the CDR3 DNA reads TGTGCCAGCAGTTTTGAGGGGACGGGTAATCAGCCCCAGCATTTT. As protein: CASSFEGTGNQPQHF. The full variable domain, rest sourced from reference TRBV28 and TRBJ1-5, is DVKVTQSSRYLVKRTGEKVFLECVQDMDHENMFWYRQDPGLGLRLIYFSYDVKMKEKGDIPEGYSVSREKKERFSLILESASTNQTSMYLCASSFEGTGNQPQHFGDGTRLSIL.

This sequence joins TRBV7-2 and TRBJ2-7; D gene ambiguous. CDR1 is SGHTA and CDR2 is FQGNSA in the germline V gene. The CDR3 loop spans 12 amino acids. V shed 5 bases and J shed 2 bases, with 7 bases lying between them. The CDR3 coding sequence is TGTGCCAGCAGCCCTTTAACCTACGAGCAGTACTTC. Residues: CASSPLTYEQYF.

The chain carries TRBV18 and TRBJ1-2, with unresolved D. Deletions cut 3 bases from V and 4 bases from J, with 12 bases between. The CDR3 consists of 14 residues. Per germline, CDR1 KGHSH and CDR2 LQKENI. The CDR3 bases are TGTGCCAGCTCACCGGGCCTACCCGGCTATGGCTACACCTTC. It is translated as CASSPGLPGYGYTF.

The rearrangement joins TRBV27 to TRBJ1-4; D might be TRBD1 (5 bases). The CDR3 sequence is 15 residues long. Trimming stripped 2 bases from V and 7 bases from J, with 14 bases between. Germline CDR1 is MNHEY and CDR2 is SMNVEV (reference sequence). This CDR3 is CASSLVPGISEKLFF. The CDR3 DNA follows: TGTGCCAGCAGTTTAGTTCCAGGGATCAGTGAAAAACTGTTTTTT. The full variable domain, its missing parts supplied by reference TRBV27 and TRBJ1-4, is EAQVTQNPRYLITVTGKKLTVTCSQNMNHEYMSWYRQDPGLGLRQIYYSMNVEVTDKGDVPEGYKVSRKEKRNFPLILESPSPNQTSLYFCASSLVPGISEKLFFGSGTQLSVL.

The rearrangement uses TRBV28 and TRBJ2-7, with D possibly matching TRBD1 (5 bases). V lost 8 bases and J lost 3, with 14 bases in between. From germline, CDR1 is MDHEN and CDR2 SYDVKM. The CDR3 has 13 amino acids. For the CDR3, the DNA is TGTGCCAGCCGGACGGCAGGGTTCTACGAGCAGTACTTC. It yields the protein CASRTAGFYEQYF.

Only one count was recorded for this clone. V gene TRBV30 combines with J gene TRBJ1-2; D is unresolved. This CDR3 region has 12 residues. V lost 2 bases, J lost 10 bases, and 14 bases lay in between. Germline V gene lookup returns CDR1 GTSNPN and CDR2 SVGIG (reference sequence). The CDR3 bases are TGTGCCTGGAGTTCTATAGGGAGCGTCTACACCTTC. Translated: CAWSSIGSVYTF.

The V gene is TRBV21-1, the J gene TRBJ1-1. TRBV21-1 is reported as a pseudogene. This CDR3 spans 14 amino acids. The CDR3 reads CASSKAVCVLIDFF. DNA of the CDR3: TGTGCCAGCAGCAAAGCCGTGTGCGTCCTCATAGACTTCTTT.